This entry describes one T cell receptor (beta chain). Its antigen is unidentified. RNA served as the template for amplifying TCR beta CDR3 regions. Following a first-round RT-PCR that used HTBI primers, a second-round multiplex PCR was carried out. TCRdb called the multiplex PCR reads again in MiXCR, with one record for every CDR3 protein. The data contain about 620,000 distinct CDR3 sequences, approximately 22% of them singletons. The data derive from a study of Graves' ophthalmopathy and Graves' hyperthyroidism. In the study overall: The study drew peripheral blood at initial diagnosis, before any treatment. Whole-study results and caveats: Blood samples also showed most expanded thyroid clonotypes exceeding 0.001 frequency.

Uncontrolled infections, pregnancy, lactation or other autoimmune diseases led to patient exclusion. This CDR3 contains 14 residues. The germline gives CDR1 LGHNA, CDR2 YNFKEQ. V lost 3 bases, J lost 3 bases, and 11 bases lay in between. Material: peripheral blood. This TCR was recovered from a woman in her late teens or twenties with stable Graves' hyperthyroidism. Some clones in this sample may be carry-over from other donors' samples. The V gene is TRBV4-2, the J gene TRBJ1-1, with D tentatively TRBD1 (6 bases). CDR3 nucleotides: TGTGCCAGCAGCCAGGGAGGGGGGGACACTGAAGCTTTCTTT. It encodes CASSQGGGDTEAFF.